This T cell receptor beta chain is drawn from a study of cytomegalovirus exposure and HLA in healthy donors. This clone was seen a handful of times. Germline V gives CDR1 ENHRY, CDR2 SYGVKD. CDR3 length: 13 amino acids. Deletions cut 5 bases from V and 6 bases from J, with 13 bases between. Measured with immunoSEQ multiplex PCR; TCRdb has only the in-frame clones, and not every one. The sample lists more than 85,000 clones, about 90% occurring once. The TCR comes from a woman aged 18-29 years in good health and CMV-seronegative. The rearrangement joins TRBV10-3 to TRBJ1-2; possibly TRBD1 for D (5 bases). Material for sequencing was PBMCs. The CDR3 region is CAISSPGGDGYTF. The CDR3 DNA reads TGTGCCATCAGTTCACCGGGGGGGGATGGCTACACCTTC.